The 6 T cell receptor beta chains reported below all come from one sample, sequenced in a study of beta chain features in type 1 diabetes. Their antigens are not known. Study-level results: When Type 1 diabetes patients were examined, their TCRB CDR3s proved moderately but significantly shorter in all four CD4+ subsets.

The whole isolated RNA underwent reverse transcription, so sequencing captured expressed TCRB transcripts. The assay was immunoSEQ multiplex PCR, and TCRdb's table has in-frame clones only and misses some. This table has 630,000 or so clones, over 12% appearing once. Sequencing was performed on naive CD4+ T cells from blood. The receptors were sampled from a man between 18 and 29 years old with type 1 diabetes.

This clone was counted only a few times. The rearrangement joins TRBV6-5 to TRBJ1-5; D remains ambiguous. This CDR3 has 14 residues. The V gene lost 2 bases and the J gene lost 1 base, with 6 bases spanning the gap. Germline CDR1 MNHEY, CDR2 SVGAGI. CDR3 loop: CASSYGNSNQPQHF. Here the CDR3 DNA reads TGTGCCAGCAGTTACGGAAACAGCAATCAGCCCCAGCATTTT.

The rearrangement uses TRBV9 and TRBJ1-5; D might be TRBD1 (5 bases). Deletions cut 0 bases from V and 6 bases from J, with 10 bases between. CDR1 SGDLS and CDR2 YYNGEE come from the germline V gene. The CDR3 covers 14 residues. CDR3 nucleotides: TGTGCCAGCAGCGTAGCGAGTGGGGGTCAGCCCCAGCATTTT. Translating it yields CASSVASGGQPQHF.

The chain links TRBV18 to TRBJ1-2, with D possibly being TRBD1 (5 bases). The CDR3 runs 13 residues. The germline CDR1 and CDR2 sequences are KGHSH and LQKENI. V was trimmed by 4 bases and J by 8 bases, leaving 14 bases between them. CDR3 sequence (DNA): TGTGCCAGCTCACTTTCAGGGTCAGGAGGCTACACCTTC. Translation: CASSLSGSGGYTF.

This clone was observed a few times. The chain is built from TRBV28 and TRBJ2-7; tentative D call: TRBD2 (6 bases). The V gene lost 6 bases and the J gene lost 0 bases, with 9 bases spanning the gap. From germline, CDR1 is MDHEN and CDR2 SYDVKM. The CDR3 has 13 residues. The CDR3 region has the DNA TGTGCCAGCAGGTTGGGGGGCTCCTACGAGCAGTACTTC. Translation: CASRLGGSYEQYF.

This clone was counted only a few times. This chain links TRBV7-6 with TRBJ1-2; D is ambiguous. This CDR3 is built from 17 residues. V lost 0 bases, J lost 10 bases, and 24 bases lay in between. Germline lookup yields CDR1 SGHVS and CDR2 FNYEAQ. For the CDR3, the DNA is TGTGCCAGCAGCTTAGCAGGCGAGCGGAGGACTGCAAATGTCTACACCTTC. Encoded protein: CASSLAGERRTANVYTF.

Only a few counts were recorded for this clone. The chain uses TRBV6-5 and TRBJ2-5, with 9 bases that match TRBD1. The CDR3 loop spans 14 amino acids. Germline CDR1 is MNHEY and CDR2 is SVGAGI. The junction had 4 bases not matched to a gene; V was cut back by 7 bases and J by 1 base. CDR3 sequence: CASKQGAPQETQYF. CDR3 nucleotides: TGTGCCAGCAAACAGGGGGCCCCCCAAGAGACCCAGTACTTC.